This paragraph reports one T cell receptor beta chain. CDR1 and CDR2 (germline): MNHEY, SVGAGI. Trimming pared 5 bases from V and 2 bases from J, leaving 12 bases between. The CDR3 consists of 14 residues. This sample stems from a study of blood T cell repertoires in COVID-19. Study at large: Some COVID-19 samples were acute and others convalescent; all came from the United States, Italy and Spain. T cells, B-cell-depleted T cells, or PBMCs supplied cDNA or gDNA.

Original data processing: Researchers report that nucleated cell counts were estimated from reference gene primer amplification. Data came from immunoSEQ multiplex PCR; TCRdb stores just in-frame clones and leaves some out. V and J calls and clone size are copied from that table; D and trimming were computed from the DNA. The data contain 88,000 or so clones, approximately 86% of them singletons. The J gene is TRBJ2-5, the V gene TRBV6-5; perhaps TRBD1 as D (6 bases). The sequencing sample was made of peripheral blood. This TCR came from a man between 60 and 70 years old with acute or convalescent COVID-19. The CDR3 DNA sequence: TGTGCCAGCAGTAGGGGAAGGGGGCAAGAGACCCAGTACTTC. Residues: CASSRGRGQETQYF.